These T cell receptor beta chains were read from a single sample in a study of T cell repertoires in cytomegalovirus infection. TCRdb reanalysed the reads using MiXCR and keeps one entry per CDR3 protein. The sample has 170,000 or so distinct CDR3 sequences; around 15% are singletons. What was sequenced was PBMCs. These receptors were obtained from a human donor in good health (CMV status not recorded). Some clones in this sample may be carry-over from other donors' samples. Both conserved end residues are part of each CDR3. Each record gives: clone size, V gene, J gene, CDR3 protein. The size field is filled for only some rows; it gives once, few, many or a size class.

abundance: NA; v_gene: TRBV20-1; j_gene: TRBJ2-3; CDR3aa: CSARDEGRGDTQYF
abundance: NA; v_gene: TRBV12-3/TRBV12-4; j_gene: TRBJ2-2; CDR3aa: CASSLRRKAAENTGELFF
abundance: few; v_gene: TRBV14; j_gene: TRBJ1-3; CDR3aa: CASSAIQGAGGNTIYF
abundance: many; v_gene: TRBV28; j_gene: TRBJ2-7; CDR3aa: CASSSLGEGGEQYF
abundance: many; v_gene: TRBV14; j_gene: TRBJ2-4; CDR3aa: CASSTGLAKNIQYF
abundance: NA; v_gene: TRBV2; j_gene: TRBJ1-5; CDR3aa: CASSRTGLNQPQHF
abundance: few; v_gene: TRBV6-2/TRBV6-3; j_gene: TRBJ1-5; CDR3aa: CASSYPGRYGNQPQHF
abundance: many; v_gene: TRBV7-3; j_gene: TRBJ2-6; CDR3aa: CASSLIASDGANVLTF
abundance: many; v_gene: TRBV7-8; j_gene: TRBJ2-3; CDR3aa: CASSLARGEADTQYF
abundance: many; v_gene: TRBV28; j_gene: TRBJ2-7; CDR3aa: CASSADAYEQYF
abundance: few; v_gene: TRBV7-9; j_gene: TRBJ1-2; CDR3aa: CASSLESYGYTF
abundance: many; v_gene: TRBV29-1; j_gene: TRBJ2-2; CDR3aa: CSVSGLAGGANTGELFF
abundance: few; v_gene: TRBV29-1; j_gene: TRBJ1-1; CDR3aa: CSVDRGNAEAFF
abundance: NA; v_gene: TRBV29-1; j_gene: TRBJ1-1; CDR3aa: CSVERDNTEAFF
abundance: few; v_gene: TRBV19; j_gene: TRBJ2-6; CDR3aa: CASSRVSGANVLTF
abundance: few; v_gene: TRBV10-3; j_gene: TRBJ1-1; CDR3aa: CATTGGQVMNTEAFF
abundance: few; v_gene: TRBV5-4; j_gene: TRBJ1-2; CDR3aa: CASSSGTGAALYGYTF
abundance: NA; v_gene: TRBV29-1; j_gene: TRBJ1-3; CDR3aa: CSVGTGSGNTIYF
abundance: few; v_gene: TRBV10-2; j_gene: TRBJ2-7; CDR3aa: CASSEFGTGRYEQYF
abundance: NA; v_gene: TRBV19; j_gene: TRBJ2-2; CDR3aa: CASRTGQGRTGELFF
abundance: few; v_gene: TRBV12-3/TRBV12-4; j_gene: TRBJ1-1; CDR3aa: CASSLGSMNTEAFF
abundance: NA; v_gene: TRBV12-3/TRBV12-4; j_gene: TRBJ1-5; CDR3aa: CASSFPLRPQHF
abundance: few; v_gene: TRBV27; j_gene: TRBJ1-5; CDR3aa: CASSSQVANQPQHF
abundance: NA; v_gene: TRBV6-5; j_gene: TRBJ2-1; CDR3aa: CASSLEREFNSNEQFF
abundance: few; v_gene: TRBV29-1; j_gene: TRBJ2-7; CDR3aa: CSVERGTGSSYEQYF
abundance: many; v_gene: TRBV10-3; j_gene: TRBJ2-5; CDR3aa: CAISDNQETQYF
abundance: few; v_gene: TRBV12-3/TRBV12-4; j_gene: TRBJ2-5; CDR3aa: CASRRPGQGLETQYF
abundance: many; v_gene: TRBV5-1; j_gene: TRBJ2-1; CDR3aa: CASSLSPGDRGNEQFF
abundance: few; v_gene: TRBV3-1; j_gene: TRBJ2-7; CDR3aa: CASSHRGTGTIF
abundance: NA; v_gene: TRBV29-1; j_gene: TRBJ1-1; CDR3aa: CSVVMVAEAFF
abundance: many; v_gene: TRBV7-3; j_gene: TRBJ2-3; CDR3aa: CASSFPGPTDTQYF
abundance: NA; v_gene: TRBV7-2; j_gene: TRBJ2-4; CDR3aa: CASSLVPRDIQYF
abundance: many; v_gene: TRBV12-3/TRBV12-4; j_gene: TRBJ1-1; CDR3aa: CASSLVRATEAFF
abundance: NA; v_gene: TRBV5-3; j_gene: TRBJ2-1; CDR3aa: CASSLAGTSGTNEQFF
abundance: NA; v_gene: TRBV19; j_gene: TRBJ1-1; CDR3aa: CASISDRFFTEAFF
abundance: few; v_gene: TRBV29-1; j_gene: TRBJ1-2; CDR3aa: CSVGDSYGYTF
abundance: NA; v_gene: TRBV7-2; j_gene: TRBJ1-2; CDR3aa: CASSLGSPGGYGYTF
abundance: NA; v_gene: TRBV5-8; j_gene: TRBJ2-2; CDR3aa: CASRDRGDTGELFF
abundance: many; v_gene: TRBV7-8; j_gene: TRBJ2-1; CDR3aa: CASSLSFGGSSYNEQFF
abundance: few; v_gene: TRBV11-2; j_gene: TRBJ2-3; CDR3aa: CASSLVHLGGGRTDTQYF
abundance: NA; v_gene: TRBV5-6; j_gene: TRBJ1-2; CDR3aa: CASRITGTGNYGYTF
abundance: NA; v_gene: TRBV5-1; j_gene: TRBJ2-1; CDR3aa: CASSLVPGLAGVNEQFF
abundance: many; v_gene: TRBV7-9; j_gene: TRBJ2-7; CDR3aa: CASSSLAGYEQYF
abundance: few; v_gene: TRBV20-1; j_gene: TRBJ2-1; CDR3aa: CSAPIYNEQFF